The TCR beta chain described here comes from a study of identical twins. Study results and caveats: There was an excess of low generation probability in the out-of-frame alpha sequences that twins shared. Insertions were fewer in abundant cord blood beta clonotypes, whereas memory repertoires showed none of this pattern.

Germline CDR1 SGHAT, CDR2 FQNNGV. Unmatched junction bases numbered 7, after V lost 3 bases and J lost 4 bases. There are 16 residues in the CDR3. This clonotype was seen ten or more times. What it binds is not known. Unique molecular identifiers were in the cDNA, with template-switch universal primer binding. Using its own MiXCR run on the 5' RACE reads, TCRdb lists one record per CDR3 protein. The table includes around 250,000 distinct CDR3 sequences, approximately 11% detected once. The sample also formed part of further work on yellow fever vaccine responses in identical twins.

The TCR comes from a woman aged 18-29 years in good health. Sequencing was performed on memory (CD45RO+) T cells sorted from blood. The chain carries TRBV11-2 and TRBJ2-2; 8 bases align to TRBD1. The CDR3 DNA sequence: TGTGCCAGCAGCTTCAGGACAGGGAGTAGCACCGGGGAGCTGTTTTTT. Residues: CASSFRTGSSTGELFF.